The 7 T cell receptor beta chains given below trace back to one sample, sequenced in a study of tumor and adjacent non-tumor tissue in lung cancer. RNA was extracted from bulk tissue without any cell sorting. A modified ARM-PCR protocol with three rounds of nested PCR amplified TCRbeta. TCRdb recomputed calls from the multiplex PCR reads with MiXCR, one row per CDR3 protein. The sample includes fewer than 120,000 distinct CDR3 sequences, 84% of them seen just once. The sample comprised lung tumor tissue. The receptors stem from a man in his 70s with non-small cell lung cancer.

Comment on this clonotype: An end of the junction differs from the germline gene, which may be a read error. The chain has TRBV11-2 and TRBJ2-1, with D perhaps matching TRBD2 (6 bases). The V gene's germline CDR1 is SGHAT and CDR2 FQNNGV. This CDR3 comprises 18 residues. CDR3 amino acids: CARSLHARDWASYNEEFF. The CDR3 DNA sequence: TGTGCACGCAGCTTACATGCGCGGGACTGGGCCTCCTACAATGAGGAGTTCTTC.

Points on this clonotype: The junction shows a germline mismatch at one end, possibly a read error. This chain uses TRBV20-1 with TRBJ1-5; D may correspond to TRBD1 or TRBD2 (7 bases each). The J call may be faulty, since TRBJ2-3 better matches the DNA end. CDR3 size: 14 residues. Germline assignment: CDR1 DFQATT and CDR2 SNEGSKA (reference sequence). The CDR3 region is CRARREGAFQPQYF. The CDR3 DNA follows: TGCAGAGCTAGAAGGGAGGGGGCTTTTCAGCCCCAGTATTTT.

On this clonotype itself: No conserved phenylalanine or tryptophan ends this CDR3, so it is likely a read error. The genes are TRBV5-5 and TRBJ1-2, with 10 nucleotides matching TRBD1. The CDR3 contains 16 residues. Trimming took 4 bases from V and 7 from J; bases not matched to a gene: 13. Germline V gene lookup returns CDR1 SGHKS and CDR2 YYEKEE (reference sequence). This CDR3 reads CASSLTPNDRGPGYTL. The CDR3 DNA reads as TGTGCCAGCAGCCTGACCCCCAATGACAGGGGGCCTGGCTACACCTTG.

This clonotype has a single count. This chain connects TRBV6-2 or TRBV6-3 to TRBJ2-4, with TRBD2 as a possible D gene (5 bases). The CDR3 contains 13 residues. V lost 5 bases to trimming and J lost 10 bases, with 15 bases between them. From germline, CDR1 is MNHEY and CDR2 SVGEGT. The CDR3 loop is CASSGSGKDIQYF. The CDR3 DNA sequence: TGTGCCAGCAGTGGGAGCGGCAAAGATATTCAGTACTTC.

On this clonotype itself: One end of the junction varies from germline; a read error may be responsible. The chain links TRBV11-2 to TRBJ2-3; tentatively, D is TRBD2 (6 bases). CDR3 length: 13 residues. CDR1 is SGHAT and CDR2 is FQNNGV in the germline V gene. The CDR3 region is CASGLVLANTQYF. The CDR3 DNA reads TGTGCCAGCGGCTTAGTACTAGCAAATACGCAGTATTTT.

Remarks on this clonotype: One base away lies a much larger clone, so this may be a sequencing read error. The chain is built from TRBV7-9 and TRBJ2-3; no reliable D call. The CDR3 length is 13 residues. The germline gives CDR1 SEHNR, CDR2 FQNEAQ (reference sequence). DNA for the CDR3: TGTGTCAGCAGCTTATCAAGTCCAGATACGCAGTATTTT. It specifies CVSSLSSPDTQYF.

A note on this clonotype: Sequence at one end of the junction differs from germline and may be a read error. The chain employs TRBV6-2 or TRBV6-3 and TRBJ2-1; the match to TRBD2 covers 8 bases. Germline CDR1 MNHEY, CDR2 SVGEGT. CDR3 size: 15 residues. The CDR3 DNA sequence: TGTGCCGGCAGTCCGGGACTAGACAATACCAATGAGCGGTTCTTC. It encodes CAGSPGLDNTNERFF.